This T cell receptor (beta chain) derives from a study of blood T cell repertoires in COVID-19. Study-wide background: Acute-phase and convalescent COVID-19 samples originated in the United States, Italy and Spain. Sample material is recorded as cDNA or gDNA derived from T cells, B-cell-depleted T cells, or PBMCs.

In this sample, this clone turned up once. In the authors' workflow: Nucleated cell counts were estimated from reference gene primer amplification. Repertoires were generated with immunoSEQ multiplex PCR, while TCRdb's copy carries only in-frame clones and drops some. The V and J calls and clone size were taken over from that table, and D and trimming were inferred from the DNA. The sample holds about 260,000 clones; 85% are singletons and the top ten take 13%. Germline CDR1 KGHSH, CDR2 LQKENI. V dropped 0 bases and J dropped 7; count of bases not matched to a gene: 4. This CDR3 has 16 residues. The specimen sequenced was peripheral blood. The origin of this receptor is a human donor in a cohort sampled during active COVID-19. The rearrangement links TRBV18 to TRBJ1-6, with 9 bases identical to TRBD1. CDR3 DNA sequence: TGTGCCAGCTCACCACCGACGGGACAGGGCAATTCACCCCTCCACTTT. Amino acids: CASSPPTGQGNSPLHF.